The next 5 T cell receptor beta chains were all read from a single sample in a study of neurological immune-mediated disorders. A single record per CDR3 protein comes from TCRdb applying MiXCR to the 5' RACE reads. Of tens of thousands of distinct CDR3 sequences in the sample, around 13% are singletons; the top ten hold around 5%. Documented time point: technical triplicate 1. The sequencing sample was made of CD4+ T cells from blood. These receptors all come from a female donor with HTLV-1-associated myelopathy (HAM/TSP).

This clonotype was detected ten times or more. This sequence joins TRBV7-2 and TRBJ1-1; D not resolved. CDR1 is SGHTA, CDR2 FQGNSA, per germline. The CDR3 totals 14 residues. Trimming removed 5 bases from V and 2 bases from J, with 12 bases in between. The CDR3: CASSLGPGNTEAFF. The CDR3 bases are TGTGCCAGCAGCCTGGGCCCGGGTAACACTGAAGCTTTCTTT.

This clonotype was picked up many times. The gene calls are TRBV7-2 and TRBJ2-1, with TRBD2 identical over 8 bases. V dropped 2 bases and J dropped 6; count of bases not matched to a gene: 15. CDR1 is SGHTA, CDR2 FQGNSA, per germline. The CDR3 consists of 18 residues. The CDR3 is CASSLSVGLSGRSNEQFF. CDR3 sequence (DNA): TGTGCCAGCAGCTTATCGGTCGGTTTGAGCGGGAGAAGCAATGAGCAGTTCTTC.

This clonotype was counted many times. The chain links TRBV15 to TRBJ2-4; TRBD2 might be the D (6 bases). The CDR3 length is 16 residues. Trimming removed 0 bases from V and 8 bases from J, with 17 bases in between. The V gene's germline CDR1 is LNHNV and CDR2 YYDKDF (reference sequence). The CDR3, as DNA: TGTGCCACCAGCAGAGAGAGGGGTTGGGGGGTCGACATTCAGTACTTC. Protein sequence: CATSRERGWGVDIQYF.

There are many counts of this clonotype. The chain has TRBV20-1 and TRBJ1-1; perhaps TRBD1 as D (5 bases). Per germline, CDR1 DFQATT and CDR2 SNEGSKA (reference sequence). This CDR3 is 13 amino acids long. V lost 3 bases and J lost 5, with 13 bases in between. The CDR3 spells CSARGWGLTEAFF. The DNA for the CDR3 is TGCAGTGCTAGGGGTTGGGGGTTAACTGAAGCTTTCTTT.

This clonotype was recorded at least ten times. One end of the junction is discordant with germline, which a read error may explain. The rearrangement links TRBV7-7 to TRBJ2-5; TRBD2 matches at 8 bases. Germline loops: CDR1 SSHAT, CDR2 FNYEAQ (reference sequence). The CDR3 consists of 14 residues. Here the CDR3 DNA reads TGTGCTAGCAGCTGGGGACTAGGGCGAGAGACCCAGTACTTC. Amino acid sequence: CASSWGLGRETQYF.